Listed below are T cell receptor beta chains from one sample, sequenced in a study of T cell changes during pregnancy in multiple sclerosis. Profiled with immunoSEQ multiplex PCR; TCRdb holds only in-frame clones, not every one. Here the sample spans some 16,000 clones, roughly four fifths being singletons. This sample comprised CD8+ T cells from peripheral blood mononuclear cells, obtained in the second trimester of pregnancy. These receptors all come from a female donor in good health, enrolled as a control in a pregnancy study. Both conserved end residues are part of each CDR3.

V gene: TRBV29-1; J gene: TRBJ1-2; CDR3 protein: CSVIQGYYGYTF
V gene: TRBV10-1; J gene: TRBJ2-7; CDR3 protein: CASSDGRGGGVHEQYF
V gene: TRBV13; J gene: TRBJ2-7; CDR3 protein: CASSFGSGQVLNEQYF
V gene: TRBV19; J gene: TRBJ2-1; CDR3 protein: CASSGAGLAGLPRGNEQFF
V gene: TRBV11-2; J gene: TRBJ2-7; CDR3 protein: CASSLGGASSYEQYF
V gene: TRBV15; J gene: TRBJ2-6; CDR3 protein: CATSRDQTGDLSGANVLTF
V gene: TRBV4-3; J gene: TRBJ2-1; CDR3 protein: CASSQDLDREVNNEQFF
V gene: TRBV11-2; J gene: TRBJ2-3; CDR3 protein: CASSHLGLDADTQYF
V gene: TRBV6-6; J gene: TRBJ2-1; CDR3 protein: CASIKGGEQFF
V gene: TRBV14; J gene: TRBJ1-2; CDR3 protein: CASSQDLRGLNYGYTF
V gene: TRBV4-3; J gene: TRBJ1-5; CDR3 protein: CASSQVDRDKGYSNQPQHF
V gene: TRBV4-3; J gene: TRBJ2-1; CDR3 protein: CASSQDGLKHNEQFF
V gene: TRBV10-3; J gene: TRBJ2-7; CDR3 protein: CATLTGDAVHEQYF
V gene: TRBV18; J gene: TRBJ2-5; CDR3 protein: CASSPFLVGGREQETQYF
V gene: TRBV27; J gene: TRBJ2-7; CDR3 protein: CASRTGVTGYEQYF
V gene: TRBV7-9; J gene: TRBJ2-7; CDR3 protein: CASSLRGDYYEQYF
V gene: TRBV27; J gene: TRBJ2-7; CDR3 protein: CASSPGQFYEQYF
V gene: TRBV9; J gene: TRBJ2-1; CDR3 protein: CASSVEDSSYNEQFF
V gene: TRBV27; J gene: TRBJ1-1; CDR3 protein: CASMPGLMNTEAFF
V gene: TRBV7-3; J gene: TRBJ2-7; CDR3 protein: CASSLTGSTGRSYEQYF
V gene: TRBV9; J gene: TRBJ1-1; CDR3 protein: CASKSRDSLNTEAFF
V gene: TRBV4-1; J gene: TRBJ1-2; CDR3 protein: CASSQNSQGAWYGYTF
V gene: TRBV5-6; J gene: TRBJ1-1; CDR3 protein: CASSLVRQNTEAFF
V gene: TRBV7-9; J gene: TRBJ1-3; CDR3 protein: CASSSTGQKTSGNTIYF
V gene: TRBV9; J gene: TRBJ1-1; CDR3 protein: CASSVAKNTEAFF
V gene: TRBV27; J gene: TRBJ1-3; CDR3 protein: CASSLSLGNTIYF
V gene: TRBV9; J gene: TRBJ2-5; CDR3 protein: CASSVVTSGGGETQYF
V gene: TRBV11-2; J gene: TRBJ2-1; CDR3 protein: CASSSPGSGGLNNEQFF
V gene: TRBV27; J gene: TRBJ1-1; CDR3 protein: CASRLGGLNTEAFF
V gene: TRBV6-5; J gene: TRBJ1-6; CDR3 protein: CASSYLGQGPPLHF
V gene: TRBV6-6; J gene: TRBJ2-3; CDR3 protein: CAGHRKITDTQYF
V gene: TRBV6-1; J gene: TRBJ2-2; CDR3 protein: CASSASGLAGAGELFF
V gene: TRBV28; J gene: TRBJ2-3; CDR3 protein: CASSRRGDTQYF
V gene: TRBV13; J gene: TRBJ2-1; CDR3 protein: CASSPPVAGGSSYNEQFF
V gene: TRBV4-1; J gene: TRBJ1-4; CDR3 protein: CASSEHRGTNEKLFF
V gene: TRBV21-1; J gene: TRBJ2-1; CDR3 protein: CASSNISDNEQFF
V gene: TRBV7-9; J gene: TRBJ1-2; CDR3 protein: CATGGDRGPYGYTF
V gene: TRBV2; J gene: TRBJ2-3; CDR3 protein: CASGLGGLTDTQYF
V gene: TRBV9; J gene: TRBJ2-5; CDR3 protein: CASSPTRGLGETQYF
V gene: TRBV4-3; J gene: TRBJ2-1; CDR3 protein: CASSQDSSRSGNDEQFF
V gene: TRBV9; J gene: TRBJ2-1; CDR3 protein: CASSMPGQGMYNEQFF
V gene: TRBV28; J gene: TRBJ1-5; CDR3 protein: CASSHVGAGDQPQHF
V gene: TRBV4-1; J gene: TRBJ1-1; CDR3 protein: CASSQGALTNTEAFF
V gene: TRBV27; J gene: TRBJ2-5; CDR3 protein: CASSLGTSGVETQYF
V gene: TRBV18; J gene: TRBJ1-3; CDR3 protein: CASSHQVRGSSGNTIYF
V gene: TRBV28; J gene: TRBJ2-1; CDR3 protein: CASSPLYNEQFF
V gene: TRBV7-6; J gene: TRBJ1-1; CDR3 protein: CASSNPTELGRDEAFF
V gene: TRBV9; J gene: TRBJ2-1; CDR3 protein: CASTSGGLGQFF
V gene: TRBV15; J gene: TRBJ2-5; CDR3 protein: CATSGGGGAEETQYF
V gene: TRBV2; J gene: TRBJ2-7; CDR3 protein: CASSQGYAYEQYF
V gene: TRBV6-5; J gene: TRBJ1-2; CDR3 protein: CASSYSTEFYGYTF
V gene: TRBV6-1; J gene: TRBJ1-6; CDR3 protein: CASSEYSYNSPLHF
V gene: TRBV28; J gene: TRBJ2-7; CDR3 protein: CASSFFLGQHNEQYF
V gene: TRBV6-6; J gene: TRBJ1-6; CDR3 protein: CASSPPGVASPLHF
V gene: TRBV15; J gene: TRBJ1-4; CDR3 protein: CATSEGTGGEKLFF
V gene: TRBV4-3; J gene: TRBJ2-2; CDR3 protein: CASSHGGTRTGELFF
V gene: TRBV7-2; J gene: TRBJ1-1; CDR3 protein: CASSETPGIDTEAFF
V gene: TRBV5-1; J gene: TRBJ2-2; CDR3 protein: CASSLEGTGELFF
V gene: TRBV4-2; J gene: TRBJ2-5; CDR3 protein: CASSQDPRGSQETQYF